This entry lists 10 T cell receptor beta chains sequenced from one sample in a study of molecular identifiers for immune sequencing clone quantification. A single record per CDR3 protein comes from TCRdb applying MiXCR to the PCR reads. The repertoire holds approximately 550,000 distinct CDR3 sequences, with around 23% as singletons. Specimen: naive CD8+ T cells from blood, with Jurkat cell RNA spiked in. Subset denoted: FACS-sorted CD8+CD4-CCR7+CD45RA+ naive T cells. Every receptor here comes from a human donor in good health. Some libraries in this study had Jurkat cell RNA spiked in.

A word on this clonotype: A single base separates this from a much larger clone, so it may be a read error. J is TRBJ2-3 and V is TRBV7-6; D may match TRBD1 or TRBD2 (5 bases each). The CDR3 consists of 15 residues. Germline CDR1 and CDR2: SGHVS and FNYEAQ. V shed 1 base and J shed 4 bases, with 12 bases lying between them. The CDR3 DNA reads TGTGCCAGCAGCTTAGGAGGGGTGAGCGCAGATACGCAGTATTTT. Amino acids: CASSLGGVSADTQYF.

Many counts were recorded for this clonotype. The chain links TRBV7-9 to TRBJ1-5; D call uncertain. Deletions cut 5 bases from V and 4 bases from J, with 18 bases between. There are 16 residues in the CDR3. The germline CDR1 and CDR2 sequences are SEHNR and FQNEAQ (reference sequence). DNA for the CDR3: TGTGCCAGCAGCCCAGTCTCCGTCGATCCGAATCAGCCCCAGCATTTT. Translating it yields CASSPVSVDPNQPQHF.

The chain recombines TRBV4-1 with TRBJ1-1; D gene unclear. CDR1 and CDR2 (germline): MGHRA, YSYEKL. Deletions cut 1 base from V and 4 bases from J, with 7 bases between. The CDR3 sequence is 13 residues long. CDR3 DNA sequence: TGCGCCAGCAGCCAAGTGGTGGGCACTGAAGCTTTCTTT. Translation gives CASSQVVGTEAFF.

For this clonotype: Given the absence of the conserved phenylalanine or tryptophan at the CDR3 end, a read error is likely. Written as DNA, the CDR3 is TGTGCCAGCCGAGGTGCGGGACAGAACATTCAGTACCTC. Protein sequence: CASRGAGQNIQYL. This chain links TRBV14 with TRBJ2-4; D perhaps matches TRBD1 (7 bases). Germline loops: CDR1 SGHDN, CDR2 FVKESK. CDR3 length: 13 residues. The ends were cut back, 8 bases at V and 7 bases at J, with 15 bases in the middle.

The V and J genes are TRBV6-2 or TRBV6-3 and TRBJ1-1; D might be TRBD1 (5 bases). The V gene lost 5 bases and the J gene lost 7 bases, with 14 bases spanning the gap. CDR3 size: 13 residues. Germline values: CDR1 MNHEY, CDR2 SVGEGT. CDR3 DNA sequence: TGTGCCAGCAGTCAATCGGGGCAGGGTGAAGCTTTCTTT. Encoded protein: CASSQSGQGEAFF.

In this sample, this clonotype turned up a few times. The chain employs TRBV19 and TRBJ2-2, with D perhaps matching TRBD1 (6 bases). Between the trimmed V and J ends, which lost 2 bases and 4 bases, there was a span of 11 bases. The length of the CDR3 is 15 residues. Germline V CDR1 and CDR2: LNHDA, SQIVND (reference sequence). In nucleotides, the CDR3 is TGTGCCAGTAGTATACCGGACAGATCCACCGGGGAGCTGTTTTTT. This encodes CASSIPDRSTGELFF.

The chain uses TRBV11-2 and TRBJ2-1, with D uncertain. CDR3 length: 16 residues. V lost 1 base, J lost 0 bases, and 10 bases lay in between. The germline CDR1 and CDR2 sequences are SGHAT and FQNNGV. The CDR3 region is CASSLGSWSSYNEQFF. In DNA, the CDR3 is TGTGCCAGCAGCTTAGGTAGCTGGAGCTCCTACAATGAGCAGTTCTTC.

This clonotype was seen a handful of times. V gene TRBV2 combines with J gene TRBJ1-5; D is uncertain. Germline V gene data show CDR1 as SNHLY and CDR2 as FYNNEI. The V gene lost 5 bases and the J gene lost 0 bases, with 11 bases spanning the gap. CDR3 length equals 15 residues. CDR3 sequence (DNA): TGTGCCAGCAGTCCATTTGGATATAGCAATCAGCCCCAGCATTTT. This codes for CASSPFGYSNQPQHF.

The chain is built from TRBV6-5 and TRBJ1-5, with a weak D call TRBD1 (5 bases). CDR1 is MNHEY and CDR2 is SVGAGI in the germline V gene. V shed 2 bases and J shed 1 base, with 9 bases lying between them. The CDR3 extends over 15 amino acids. The CDR3 DNA reads as TGTGCCAGCAGTTACGGGCCAGGGAGCAATCAGCCCCAGCATTTT. Residues: CASSYGPGSNQPQHF.

The table lists this clonotype with a few counts. CDR3 in DNA: TGTGCCAGCAGTTACGGGACAGTAAACTCTGGGGCCAACGTCCTGACTTTC. It is translated as CASSYGTVNSGANVLTF. This chain joins TRBV6-2 or TRBV6-3 and TRBJ2-6; TRBD1 matches at 7 bases. This CDR3 is 17 amino acids long. V was clipped by 2 bases and J by 0 bases; unmatched bases: 4. In germline, CDR1 is MNHEY, CDR2 SVGEGT.